The subject of this entry is one T cell receptor (beta chain). Its binding antigen is unknown. No much larger clone is present one base from it, and per-base qualities are unavailable. From the cysteine through the phenylalanine, the CDR3 covers 14 amino acids. Only the CDR3 part of the read is kept: 42 bases, read in frame from the first base. From the germline V gene (reference sequence), CDR1 is SGHKS and CDR2 is YYEKEE. The trim is 1 base for V and 1 base for J, with a gap of 9 bases between the germline ends. The sample is drawn from a study of shared clonotypes between healthy human individuals (TCRdb year 2020). Turning to the overall study: Two women and a few men aged 18 to 49 years were included in the cohort. To estimate repertoire size and how much clonotypes are shared between individuals, the study performed deep sequencing of blood TCR repertoires from a handful of healthy adults. Leukapheresis yielded between about 0.85 and 9.5 billion PBMCs per donor. Different laboratories and diverse techniques were used to prepare libraries and sequence TCR repertoires, to increase sequencing depth and limit assay-specific biases. For each donor, CD4 naive and CD4 memory were each run on three plates, CD8 naive on two plates, and CD8 memory on one plate. Results and caveats for the whole study, not just this receptor: Sampling was limited to blood, and TCR repertoires in tissue likely differ from TCR repertoires in blood. Pairwise subsampling indicated that sequencing depth was expected to affect the degree of clonotype sharing among donors. About 5% of naive CD4, approximately 3.7% of naive CD8, around 2.3% of memory CD4, and 0.35% to 0.5% of memory CD8 clonotypes were shared across a few donors. The genetic and exposure-history diversity represented was limited by the small number of donors. Compared with non-shared clonotypes, the clonotypes found in all four sorted-subset donors had higher generation probabilities. Even with the large sequencing depth, rarefaction of the sorted-subset datasets indicated that sequencing was incomplete. Larger estimated clonotype richness was generally found for naive subsets than for memory subsets.

Healthy HIV-negative adults with no recently reported acute infections or vaccinations were included as donors. Every donor was a Caucasian adult living in Nashville, Tennessee, USA. CD4+ T cells were enriched through magnetic negative selection, after which naive cells were positively selected on CD45RA and the remaining negative fraction served as the memory subset. Blood was obtained by leukapheresis, after which PBMCs were separated by Ficoll-Histopaque density gradient centrifugation and cryopreserved in liquid nitrogen vapor phase. Purity and quantity of every magnetically sorted T cell population were checked by analytical flow cytometry. Genomic DNA was isolated from each sorted fraction and quantified by UV absorbance on a Nanodrop 2000c. TCR CDR3 regions were amplified from genomic DNA by multiplex PCR using the deep immunoSEQ assay. Extracted genomic DNA from each cell subset was distributed evenly across all wells of several immunoSEQ 96-well plates, and each plate was treated as a replicate. For sorted subsets, around 0.2 ug genomic DNA, equal to tens of thousands of T cell genomes, was loaded into each replicate PCR. Purified libraries were measured with a Qubit 3.0 fluorometer, size-checked on a Bioanalyzer 2100, and measured again with the KAPA Library Quantification kit. Each immunoSEQ 96-well plate was sequenced on its own single-read 150-cycle Illumina NextSeq 550 flow cell. Under the source paper's analysis protocol: Because only junctional sequences without quality scores were contained in the immunoSEQ output, filtering matching that applied to full-length reads could not be performed. To assign V/J genes and CDR3, sequences were annotated using PyIR, a Python wrapper for IgBLAST v1.9, with IMGT germline references. Reads with weak V/J assignments (E-value above 1e-6), missing CDR3, stop codons, out-of-frame junctions, or ambiguous translated residues were removed. A V3J clonotype was defined by an identical inferred V gene, J gene, and CDR3 amino acid sequence. The percentage overlap between two repertoires was calculated by dividing the number of shared unique clonotypes by the size of the smaller repertoire. Richness of each repertoire was evaluated using RTK rarefaction, the Chao1 estimator, and Recon v2.1 estimates of unobserved clonotypes. Generation probabilities for all TCRbeta clonotypes obtained by the gDNA method from a handful of donors were computed using OLGA. TCRdb took over this immuneACCESS table, retaining in-frame rearrangements with V and J assigned. Such tables are incomplete; in checked studies, under half of the missing clones stem from an unresolved V gene, and the remainder is unexplained. The V and J calls and clone size were taken over from that table, and D and trimming were inferred from the DNA. Here the sample has 190,000 or so clones; 65% to 80% occur a single time. The ten largest make up over 9.5% of the sample.

This sequence uses TRBV5-5 and TRBJ2-7, with the D gene not clear enough to name. This TCR came from a man aged 25-40 years in good health. The sequencing input was memory CD4+ T cells sorted from blood. In the paper's terms, the cell subset or site label means: CD45RA-negative fraction. The base sequence is TGTGCCAGCAGCTTGAATATTCGTTCCTACGAGCAGTACTTC. Its coded protein is CASSLNIRSYEQYF.